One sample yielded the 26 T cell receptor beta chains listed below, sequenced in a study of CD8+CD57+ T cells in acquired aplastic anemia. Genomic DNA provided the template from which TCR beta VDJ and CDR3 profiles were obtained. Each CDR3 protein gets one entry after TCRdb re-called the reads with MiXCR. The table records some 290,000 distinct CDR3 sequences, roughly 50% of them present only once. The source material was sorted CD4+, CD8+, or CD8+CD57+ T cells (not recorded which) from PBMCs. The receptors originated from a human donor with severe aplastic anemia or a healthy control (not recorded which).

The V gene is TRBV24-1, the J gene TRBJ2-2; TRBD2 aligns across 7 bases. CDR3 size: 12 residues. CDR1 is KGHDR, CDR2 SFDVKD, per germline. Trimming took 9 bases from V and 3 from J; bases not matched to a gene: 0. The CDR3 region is CATRGDTGELFF. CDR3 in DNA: TGTGCCACCCGGGGGGACACCGGGGAGCTGTTTTTT.

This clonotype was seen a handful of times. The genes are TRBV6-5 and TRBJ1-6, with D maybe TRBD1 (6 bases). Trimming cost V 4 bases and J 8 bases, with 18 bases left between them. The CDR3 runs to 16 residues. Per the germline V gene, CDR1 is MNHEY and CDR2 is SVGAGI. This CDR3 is CASSFTRQAGDSPLHF. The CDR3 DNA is TGTGCCAGCAGTTTCACACGACAGGCTGGGGATTCACCCCTCCACTTT.

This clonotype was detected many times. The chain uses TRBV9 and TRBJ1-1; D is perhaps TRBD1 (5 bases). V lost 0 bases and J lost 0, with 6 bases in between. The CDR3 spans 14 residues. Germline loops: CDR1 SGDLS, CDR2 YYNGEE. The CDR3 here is CASSVAGLNTEAFF. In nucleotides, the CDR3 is TGTGCCAGCAGCGTAGCAGGGCTGAACACTGAAGCTTTCTTT.

The CDR3 bases are TGTGCCAGCAGTCCCCGGGACAGGGTTTTGAATGAAAAACTGTTTTTT. It translates to CASSPRDRVLNEKLFF. This chain connects TRBV28 to TRBJ1-4, with 9 bases fitting TRBD1. Per the germline V gene, CDR1 is MDHEN and CDR2 is SYDVKM. The CDR3 covers 16 residues. Trimming took 5 bases from V and 5 from J; bases not matched to a gene: 9.

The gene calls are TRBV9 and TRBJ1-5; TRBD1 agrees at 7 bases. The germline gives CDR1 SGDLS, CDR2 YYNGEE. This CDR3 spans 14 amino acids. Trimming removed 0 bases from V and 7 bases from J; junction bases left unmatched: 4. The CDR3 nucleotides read TGTGCCAGCAGCGTAGTGCCAGGGGGGCAGCCCCAGCATTTT. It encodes CASSVVPGGQPQHF.

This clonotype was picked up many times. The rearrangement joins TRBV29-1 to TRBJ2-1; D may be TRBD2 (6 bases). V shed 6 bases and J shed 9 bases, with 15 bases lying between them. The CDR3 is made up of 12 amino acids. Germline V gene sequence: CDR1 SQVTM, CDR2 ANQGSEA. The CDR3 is CSVKGLGIEQFF. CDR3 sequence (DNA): TGCAGCGTAAAGGGACTGGGGATTGAGCAGTTCTTC.

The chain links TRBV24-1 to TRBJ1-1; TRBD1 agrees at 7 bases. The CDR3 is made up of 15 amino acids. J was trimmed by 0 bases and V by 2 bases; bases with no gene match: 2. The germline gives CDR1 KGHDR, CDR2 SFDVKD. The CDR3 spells CATSDWTGLNTEAFF. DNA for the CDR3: TGTGCCACCAGTGATTGGACAGGTTTGAACACTGAAGCTTTCTTT.

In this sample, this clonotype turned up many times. DNA for the CDR3: TGTGCCAGCAGCTTGGCCGTGGAGCGGGGGGTCCTCTCTGGGGCCAACGTCCTGACTTTC. It specifies CASSLAVERGVLSGANVLTF. The rearrangement links TRBV5-8 to TRBJ2-6, with 9 bases matching TRBD2. Germline values: CDR1 SGHTS, CDR2 YDEGEE. V lost 0 bases to trimming and J lost 0 bases; unmatched junction nucleotides: 10. The CDR3 length is 20 residues.

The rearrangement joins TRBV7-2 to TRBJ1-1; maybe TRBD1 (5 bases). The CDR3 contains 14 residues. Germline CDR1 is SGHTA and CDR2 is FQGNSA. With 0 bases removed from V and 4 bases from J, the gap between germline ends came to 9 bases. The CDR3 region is CASSLAAGRTEAFF. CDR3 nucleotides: TGTGCCAGCAGCTTAGCGGCAGGGCGCACTGAAGCTTTCTTT.

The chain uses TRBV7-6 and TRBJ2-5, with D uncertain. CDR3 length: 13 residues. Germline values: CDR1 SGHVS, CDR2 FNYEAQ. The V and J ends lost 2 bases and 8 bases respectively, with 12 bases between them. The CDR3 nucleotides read TGTGCCAGCAGCTTAACGACGAGAGAAACCCAGTACTTC. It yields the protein CASSLTTRETQYF.

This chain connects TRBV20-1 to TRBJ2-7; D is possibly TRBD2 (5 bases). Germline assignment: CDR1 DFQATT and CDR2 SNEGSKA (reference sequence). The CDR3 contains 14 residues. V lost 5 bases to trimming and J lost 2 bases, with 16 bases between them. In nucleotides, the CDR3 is TGCAGTGCTCCACGGACCTTGGGAGCCTACGAGCAGTACTTC. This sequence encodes CSAPRTLGAYEQYF.

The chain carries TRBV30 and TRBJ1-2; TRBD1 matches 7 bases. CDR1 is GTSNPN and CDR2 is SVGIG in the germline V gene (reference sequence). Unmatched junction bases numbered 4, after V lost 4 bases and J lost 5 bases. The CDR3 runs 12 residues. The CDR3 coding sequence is TGTGCCTGGACGACAGGGTGGTATGGCTACACCTTC. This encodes CAWTTGWYGYTF.

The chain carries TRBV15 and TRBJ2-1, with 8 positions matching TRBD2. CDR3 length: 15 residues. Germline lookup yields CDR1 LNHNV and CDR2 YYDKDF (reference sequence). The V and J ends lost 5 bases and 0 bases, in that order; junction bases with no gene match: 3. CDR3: CATSRTSGSYNEQFF. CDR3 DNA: TGTGCCACCAGCCGCACTAGCGGCTCCTACAATGAGCAGTTCTTC.

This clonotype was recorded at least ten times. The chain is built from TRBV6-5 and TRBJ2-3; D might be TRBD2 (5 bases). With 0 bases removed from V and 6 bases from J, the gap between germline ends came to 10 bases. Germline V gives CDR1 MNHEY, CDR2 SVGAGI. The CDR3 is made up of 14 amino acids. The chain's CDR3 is CASSYSRRGDTQYF. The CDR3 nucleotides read TGTGCCAGCAGTTACTCAAGGCGAGGGGATACGCAGTATTTT.

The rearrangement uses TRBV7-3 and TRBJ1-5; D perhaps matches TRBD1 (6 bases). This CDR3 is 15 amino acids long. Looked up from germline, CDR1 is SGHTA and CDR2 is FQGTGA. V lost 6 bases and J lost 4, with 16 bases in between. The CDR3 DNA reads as TGTGCCAGCAGAGAGAATACAGGGAAAAATCAGCCCCAGCATTTT. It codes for CASRENTGKNQPQHF.

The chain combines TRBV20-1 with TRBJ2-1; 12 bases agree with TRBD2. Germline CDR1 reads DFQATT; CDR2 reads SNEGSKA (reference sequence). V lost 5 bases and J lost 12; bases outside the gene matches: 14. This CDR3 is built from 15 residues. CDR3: CSAGLTSGGWGVQFF. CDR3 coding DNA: TGCAGTGCTGGGCTGACTAGCGGGGGTTGGGGTGTGCAGTTCTTC.

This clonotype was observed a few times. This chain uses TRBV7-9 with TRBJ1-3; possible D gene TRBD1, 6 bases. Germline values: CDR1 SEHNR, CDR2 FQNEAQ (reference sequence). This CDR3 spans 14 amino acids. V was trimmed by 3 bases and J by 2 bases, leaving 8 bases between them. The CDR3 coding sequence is TGTGCCAGCAGCTTTAGGGGGGCTGGAAACACCATATATTTT. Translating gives CASSFRGAGNTIYF.

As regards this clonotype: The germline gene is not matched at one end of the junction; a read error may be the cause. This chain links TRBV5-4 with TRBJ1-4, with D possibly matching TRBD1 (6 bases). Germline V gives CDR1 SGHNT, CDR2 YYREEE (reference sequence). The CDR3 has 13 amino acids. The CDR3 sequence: CASSSQGVEKLFF. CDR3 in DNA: TGTGCCAGCAGCTCACAGGGTGTGGAGAAACTGTTTTTC.

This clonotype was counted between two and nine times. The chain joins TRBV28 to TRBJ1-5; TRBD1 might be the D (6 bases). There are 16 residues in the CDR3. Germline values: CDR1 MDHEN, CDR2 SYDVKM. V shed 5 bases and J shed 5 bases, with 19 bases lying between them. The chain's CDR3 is CASSTGKGSVDQPQHF. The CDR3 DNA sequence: TGTGCCAGCAGTACAGGGAAAGGATCAGTTGATCAGCCCCAGCATTTT.

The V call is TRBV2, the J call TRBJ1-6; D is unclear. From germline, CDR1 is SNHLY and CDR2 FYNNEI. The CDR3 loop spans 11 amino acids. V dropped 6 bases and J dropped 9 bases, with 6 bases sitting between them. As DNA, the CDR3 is TGTGCCAGCAGGAATCCTTCACCCCTCCACTTT. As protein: CASRNPSPLHF.

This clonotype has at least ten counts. The CDR3 spells CASSRVPGQGSNGYTF. In nucleotides, the CDR3 is TGTGCCAGCAGTCGCGTCCCGGGACAGGGCTCGAATGGCTACACCTTC. The chain couples TRBV6-5 to TRBJ1-2, with 9 positions matching TRBD1. Trimming took 5 bases from V and 6 from J; bases not matched to a gene: 13. Germline lookup yields CDR1 MNHEY and CDR2 SVGAGI. This CDR3 has 16 amino acids.

CDR3 nucleotide sequence: TGTGCCACCAGTGACGGGGGGACGGGGAATCAGCCCCAGCATTTT. Translated, it gives CATSDGGTGNQPQHF. The rearrangement links TRBV24-1 to TRBJ1-5; tentative D call: TRBD1 (5 bases). Trimming pared 4 bases from V and 4 bases from J, leaving 13 bases between. CDR1 is KGHDR and CDR2 is SFDVKD in the germline V gene. The CDR3 covers 15 residues.

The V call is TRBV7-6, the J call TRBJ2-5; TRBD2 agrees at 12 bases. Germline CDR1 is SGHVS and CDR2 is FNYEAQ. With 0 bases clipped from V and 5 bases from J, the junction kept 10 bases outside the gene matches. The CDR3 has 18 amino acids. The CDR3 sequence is CASSLAASGGDPLETQYF. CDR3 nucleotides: TGTGCCAGCAGCTTAGCGGCTAGCGGGGGGGATCCCCTGGAGACCCAGTACTTC. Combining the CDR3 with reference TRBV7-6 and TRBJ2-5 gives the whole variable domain GAGVSQSPRYKVTKRGQDVALRCDPISGHVSLYWYRQALGQGPEFLTYFNYEAQQDKSGLPNDRFSAERPEGSISTLTIQRTEQRDSAMYRCASSLAASGGDPLETQYFGPGTRLLVL.

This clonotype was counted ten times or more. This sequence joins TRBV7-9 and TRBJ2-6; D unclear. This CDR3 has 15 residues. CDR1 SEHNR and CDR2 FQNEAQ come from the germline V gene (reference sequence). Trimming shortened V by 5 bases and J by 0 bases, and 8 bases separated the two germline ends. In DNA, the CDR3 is TGTGCCAGCAGCGACACCTTCTCTGGGGCCAACGTCCTGACTTTC. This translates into CASSDTFSGANVLTF.

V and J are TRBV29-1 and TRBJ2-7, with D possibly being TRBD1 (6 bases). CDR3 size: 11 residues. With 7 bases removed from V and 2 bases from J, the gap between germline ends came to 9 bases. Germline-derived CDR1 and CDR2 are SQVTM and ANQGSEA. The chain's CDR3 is CSAGQTYEQYF. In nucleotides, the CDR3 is TGCAGCGCGGGACAAACCTACGAGCAGTACTTC.

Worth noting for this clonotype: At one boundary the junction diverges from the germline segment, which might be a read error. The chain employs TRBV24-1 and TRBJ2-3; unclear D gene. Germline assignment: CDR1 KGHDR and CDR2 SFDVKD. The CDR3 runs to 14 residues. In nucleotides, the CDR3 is TGTGCTACCAGTGATTGGTCCAGCACAGATACGCAGTATTTT. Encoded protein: CATSDWSSTDTQYF.